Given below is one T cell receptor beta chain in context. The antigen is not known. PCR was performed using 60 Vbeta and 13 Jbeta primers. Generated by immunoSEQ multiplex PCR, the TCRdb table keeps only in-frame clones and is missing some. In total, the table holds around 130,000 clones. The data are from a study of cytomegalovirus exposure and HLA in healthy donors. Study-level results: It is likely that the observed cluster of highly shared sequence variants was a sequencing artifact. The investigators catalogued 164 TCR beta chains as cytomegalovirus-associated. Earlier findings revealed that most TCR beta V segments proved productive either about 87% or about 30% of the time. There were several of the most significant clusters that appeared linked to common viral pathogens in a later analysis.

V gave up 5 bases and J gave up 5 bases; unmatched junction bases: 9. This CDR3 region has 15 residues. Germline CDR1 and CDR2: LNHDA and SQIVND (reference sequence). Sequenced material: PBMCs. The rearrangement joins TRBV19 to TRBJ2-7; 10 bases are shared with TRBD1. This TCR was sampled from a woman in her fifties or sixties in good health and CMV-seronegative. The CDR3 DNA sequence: TGTGCCAGTAGTGGACCGGGACAGGGGCTACACGAGCAGTACTTC. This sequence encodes CASSGPGQGLHEQYF.